The clone carrying this TCR beta chain has a count of ten or more. Its antigen is not identified. The record originates from a study of T cells after posttransplantation cyclophosphamide. Whole-study results and caveats: Donor-recipient repertoire similarity was low at 1-2 months, rising over year one. Recipient CMV seropositivity and CMV reactivation strongly tracked TRB clonality. Skin or GI-infiltrating T cells shared few TRB sequences with blood.

Cyclophosphamide on days +3 and +4 followed busulfan-fludarabine conditioning and a marrow graft. Trimming stripped 4 bases from V and 3 bases from J, with 11 bases between. CDR1 is SGDLS and CDR2 is YYNGEE in the germline V gene. The CDR3 has 14 amino acids. The repertoire was sequenced with immunoSEQ multiplex PCR; TCRdb's copy has only in-frame clones and lacks some. Recorded here are 5,000 to 5,500 clones, with no singletons, and the ten leading clones hold approximately 16%. Sequencing used PBMCs, obtained after allogeneic stem cell transplant with posttransplant cyclophosphamide. V gene TRBV9 combines with J gene TRBJ2-4; a weak D match, TRBD1 (6 bases). The source is a female patient aged 30 to 45 who received an allogeneic stem cell transplant from an unrelated donor, was CMV-positive, and had acute and chronic GVHD. Among the T cells, some may be from the graft donor. CDR3 amino acids: CASSPPGHKNIQYF. The CDR3 nucleotides read TGTGCCAGCAGCCCCCCGGGACACAAAAACATTCAGTACTTC. The full variable domain, its missing parts supplied by reference TRBV9 and TRBJ2-4, is DSGVTQTPKHLITATGQRVTLRCSPRSGDLSVYWYQQSLDQGLQFLIQYYNGEERAKGNILERFSAQQFPDLHSELNLSSLELGDSALYFCASSPPGHKNIQYFGAGTRLSVL.